This TCR beta chain is from a study of blood T cells in healthy people across ages. A sample-barcoded 5' primer and a J-beta primer mix were used in a second PCR of roughly 6 to 11 cycles. TCRdb fed the 5' RACE reads into MiXCR, producing one record per CDR3 protein. Of around 1,600,000 distinct CDR3 sequences listed, 42% are singletons. The total RNA that was extracted per sample amounted to at least 5 micrograms. From germline, CDR1 is SEHNR and CDR2 FQNEAQ (reference sequence). This CDR3 has 13 residues. Trimming removed 6 bases at V and 4 bases at J, with 12 bases between. This clonotype was seen a handful of times.

This rearrangement joins TRBV7-9 to TRBJ1-1; a weak D match, TRBD1 (5 bases). The sample comprised blood. This receptor was obtained from a woman under 30 in good health. The CDR3 spells CASRSQGPTEAFF. The CDR3 bases are TGTGCCAGCAGGTCCCAGGGCCCCACTGAAGCTTTCTTT. Looking up the rest from reference TRBV7-9 and TRBJ1-1 gives the full variable domain: DTGVSQNPRHKITKRGQNVTFRCDPISEHNRLYWYRQTLGQGPEFLTYFQNEAQLEKSRLLSDRFSAERPKGSFSTLEIQRTEQGDSAMYLCASRSQGPTEAFFGQGTRLTVV.